The clone carrying this T cell receptor (beta chain) was seen a handful of times. Sequencing used immunoSEQ multiplex PCR; TCRdb keeps in-frame clones, though not all of them. Of approximately 21,000 clones in the sample, around 80% were seen once. The data were obtained in a study of tumor-infiltrating lymphocytes in localized non-small cell lung cancer. The CDR3 sequence is 12 residues long. The V gene lost 5 bases and the J gene lost 11 bases, with 12 bases spanning the gap. Germline assignment: CDR1 SEHNR and CDR2 FQNEAQ (reference sequence). J is TRBJ2-2 and V is TRBV7-9; D perhaps matches TRBD2 (5 bases). The sequence was collected from a human donor with non-small cell lung cancer. The sample consisted of lung tumor tissue. The CDR3 sequence: CASSMSGIELFF. CDR3 DNA sequence: TGTGCCAGCAGCATGAGCGGAATCGAGCTGTTTTTT.